Listed below are T cell receptor beta chains from one sample, sequenced in a study of blood T cell repertoires in COVID-19. Produced via immunoSEQ multiplex PCR; TCRdb's table is partial and in-frame only. The sample shows about 190,000 clones, 70% to 90% of them seen only once. Sequenced input: peripheral blood. The receptors stem from a man in his 70s with active or convalescent COVID-19. Each CDR3 is given with its conserved first and last residue. A D gene is named only where the DNA matches it firmly. The size field is filled for only some rows; it gives once, few, many or a size class.

V gene	J gene	D gene	clone size	CDR3 protein	CDR3 DNA
TRBV5-1	TRBJ1-2	-	once	CASSHRAGPYGYTF	TGCGCCAGCAGCCACCGGGCGGGGCCCTATGGCTACACCTTC
TRBV6-5	TRBJ1-6	-	-	CASSYPGGRNSPLHF	TGTGCCAGCAGTTACCCCGGGGGGCGAAATTCACCCCTCCACTTT
TRBV7-8	TRBJ2-1	-	-	CASSQYYNEQFF	TGTGCCAGCAGCCAATACTACAATGAGCAGTTCTTC
TRBV19	TRBJ1-5	TRBD1	-	CASMDRGMSQPQHF	TGTGCCAGTATGGACAGGGGTATGAGTCAGCCCCAGCATTTT
TRBV27	TRBJ2-7	TRBD2	-	CASSPIGGGGNEQYF	TGTGCCAGCAGCCCGATCGGGGGGGGCGGCAACGAGCAGTACTTC
TRBV30	TRBJ2-1	-	-	CAWSVNLNEQFF	TGTGCCTGGAGTGTAAACTTAAATGAGCAGTTCTTC
TRBV5-4	TRBJ2-7	-	once	CASSLGTTYEQYF	TGTGCCAGCAGCTTGGGGACTACCTACGAGCAGTACTTC
TRBV29-1	TRBJ2-5	-	-	CSVDVRFQETQYF	TGCAGCGTTGATGTCAGGTTCCAAGAGACCCAGTACTTC
TRBV11-2	TRBJ2-7	TRBD1	-	CASSPGQGVSYEQYF	TGTGCCAGCAGCCCCGGACAGGGGGTGTCCTACGAGCAGTACTTC
TRBV11-2	TRBJ1-3	-	-	CASSLGNTIYF	TGTGCCAGCAGTCTTGGAAACACCATATATTTT
TRBV28	TRBJ2-2	TRBD1	-	CASSLGWTGRNTGELFF	TGTGCCAGCAGTCTGGGCTGGACAGGCAGGAACACCGGGGAGCTGTTTTTT